This T cell receptor (beta chain) is drawn from a study of TIL therapy for anti-PD-1-resistant metastatic lung cancer. Study in general: Median tumor mutation burden was under 1.9 mutations per megabase. Study-wide results and limits: The cohort had more treatment-naive, never-smoker and oncogene-addicted patients than typical.

Time point noted: pre-treatment sample, taken before nivolumab and TIL therapy. The immunoSEQ assay was v3. Sequenced by immunoSEQ multiplex PCR; TCRdb stores in-frame clones only, minus some. The sample includes tens of thousands of clones, 80% to 90% of them seen just once. Comments on this clone: The antigen is not known.

The V end was cut by 4 bases, the J end by 0 bases, with 16 bases between. CDR1 MDHEN and CDR2 SYDVKM come from the germline V gene. CDR3 length equals 17 residues. This TCR was recovered from a person aged 25 to 79 with non-small cell lung cancer. This sequence joins TRBV28 and TRBJ1-5; maybe TRBD1 (5 bases). The sequencing here drew on blood, taken at baseline. The CDR3: CASSYGKTDYSNQPQHF. The DNA of the CDR3 is TGTGCCAGCAGTTATGGTAAGACAGATTATAGCAATCAGCCCCAGCATTTT.